This TCR beta chain was captured in a study of cytomegalovirus exposure and HLA in healthy donors. V dropped 0 bases and J dropped 7; count of bases not matched to a gene: 4. Germline CDR1 is MNHNS and CDR2 is SASEGT. The CDR3 is 15 residues long. In the PCR, 60 Vbeta and 13 Jbeta primers were used. The protocol was immunoSEQ multiplex PCR, while the TCRdb copy is restricted to in-frame clones and leaves out a portion. The sample has 100,000 to 150,000 clones; 80% are singletons. The chain has TRBV6-1 and TRBJ1-5, with 9 bases identical to TRBD1. The specimen sequenced was PBMCs. This TCR was recovered from a male donor in good health and CMV-seronegative. Here the CDR3 reads CASSEATGGVQPQHF. CDR3 DNA sequence: TGTGCCAGCAGTGAAGCGACAGGGGGAGTCCAGCCCCAGCATTTT.